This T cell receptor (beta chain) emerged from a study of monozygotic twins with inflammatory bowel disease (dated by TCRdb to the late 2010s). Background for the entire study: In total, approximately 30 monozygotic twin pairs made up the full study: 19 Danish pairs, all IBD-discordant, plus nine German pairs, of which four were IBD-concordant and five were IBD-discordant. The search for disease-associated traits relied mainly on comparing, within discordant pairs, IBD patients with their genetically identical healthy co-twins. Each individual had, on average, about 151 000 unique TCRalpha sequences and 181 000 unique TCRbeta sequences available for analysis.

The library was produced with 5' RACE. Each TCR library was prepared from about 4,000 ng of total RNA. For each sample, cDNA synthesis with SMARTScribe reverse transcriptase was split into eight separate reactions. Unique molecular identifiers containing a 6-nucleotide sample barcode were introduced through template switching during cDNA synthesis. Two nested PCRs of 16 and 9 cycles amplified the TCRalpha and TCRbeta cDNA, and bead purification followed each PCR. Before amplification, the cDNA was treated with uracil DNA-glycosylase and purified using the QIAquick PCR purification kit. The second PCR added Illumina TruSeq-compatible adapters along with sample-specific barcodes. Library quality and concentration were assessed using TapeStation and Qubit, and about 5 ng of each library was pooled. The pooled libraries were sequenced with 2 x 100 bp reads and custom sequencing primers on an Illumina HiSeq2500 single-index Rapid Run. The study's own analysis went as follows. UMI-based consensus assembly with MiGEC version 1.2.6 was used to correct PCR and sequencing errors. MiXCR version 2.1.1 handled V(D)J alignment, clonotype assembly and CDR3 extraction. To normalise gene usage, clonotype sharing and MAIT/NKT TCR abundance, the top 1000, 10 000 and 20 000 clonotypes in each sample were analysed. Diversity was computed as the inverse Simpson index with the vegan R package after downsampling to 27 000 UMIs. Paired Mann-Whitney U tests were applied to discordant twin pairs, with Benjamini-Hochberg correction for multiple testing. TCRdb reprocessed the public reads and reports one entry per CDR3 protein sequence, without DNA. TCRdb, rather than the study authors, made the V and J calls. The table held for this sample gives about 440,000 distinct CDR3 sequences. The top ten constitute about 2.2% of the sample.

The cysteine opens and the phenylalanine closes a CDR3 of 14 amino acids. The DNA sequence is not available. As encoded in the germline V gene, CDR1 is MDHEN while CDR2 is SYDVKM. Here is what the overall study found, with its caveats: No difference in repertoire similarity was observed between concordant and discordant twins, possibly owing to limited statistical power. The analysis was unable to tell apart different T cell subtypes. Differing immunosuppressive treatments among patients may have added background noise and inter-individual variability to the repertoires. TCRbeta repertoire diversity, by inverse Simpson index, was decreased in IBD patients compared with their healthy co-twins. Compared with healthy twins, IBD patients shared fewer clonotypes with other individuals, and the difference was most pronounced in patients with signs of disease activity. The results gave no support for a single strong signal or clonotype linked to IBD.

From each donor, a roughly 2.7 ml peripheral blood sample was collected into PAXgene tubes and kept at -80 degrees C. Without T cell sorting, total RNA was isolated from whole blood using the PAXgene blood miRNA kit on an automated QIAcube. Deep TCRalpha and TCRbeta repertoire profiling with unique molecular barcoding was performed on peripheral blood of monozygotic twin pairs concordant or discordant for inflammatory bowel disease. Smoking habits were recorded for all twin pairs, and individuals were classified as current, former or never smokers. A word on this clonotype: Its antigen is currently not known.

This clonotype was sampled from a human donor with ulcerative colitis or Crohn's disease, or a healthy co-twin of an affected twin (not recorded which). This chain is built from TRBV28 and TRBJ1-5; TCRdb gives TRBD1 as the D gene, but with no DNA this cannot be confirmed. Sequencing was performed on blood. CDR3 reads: CASSDRQGNQPQHF.